This T cell receptor (beta chain) was obtained from a study of CD8+CD57+ T cells in acquired aplastic anemia. All sequencing subjects had displayed CD8+CD57+ cell expansion on flow cytometry. Between the trimmed V and J ends, which lost 5 bases and 6 bases, there was a span of 8 bases. Germline V gene data show CDR1 as LNHNV and CDR2 as YYDKDF (reference sequence). The CDR3 is 13 residues long. The template used for profiling TCR beta VDJ and CDR3 was genomic DNA. TCRdb reanalysed the reads using MiXCR and keeps one entry per CDR3 protein. The table lists 400,000 to 600,000 distinct CDR3 sequences, around 33% of them singletons.

The receptor comes from a human donor with aplastic anemia. Source material: sorted CD4+, CD8+, or CD8+CD57+ T cells (not recorded which) from PBMCs. The rearrangement links TRBV15 to TRBJ1-6; D perhaps matches TRBD1 (5 bases). The CDR3 region has the DNA TGTGCCACCAGCGCAGGGAGTAATTCACCCCTCCACTTT. Its translation: CATSAGSNSPLHF. Full variable domain (outside the CDR3, taken from reference TRBV15 and TRBJ1-6): DAMVIQNPRYQVTQFGKPVTLSCSQTLNHNVMYWYQQKSSQAPKLLFHYYDKDFNNEADTPDNFQSRRPNTSFCFLDIRSPGLGDTAMYLCATSAGSNSPLHFGNGTRLTVT.